This entry lists 8 T cell receptor beta chains sequenced from one sample in a study of cytomegalovirus exposure and HLA in healthy donors. 60 Vbeta and 13 Jbeta primers were used in PCR. Using immunoSEQ multiplex PCR, the repertoire was profiled, and TCRdb retains in-frame clones only, with some absent. The sample includes about 110,000 clones, roughly four fifths of them seen just once. The source material was PBMCs. All receptors derive from a man in his fifties or sixties in good health and CMV-seronegative.

Comment on this clone: Other DNA variants within this sample encode the same CDR3. The rearrangement links TRBV7-9 to TRBJ2-2; the match to TRBD1 covers 9 bases. Germline-derived CDR1 and CDR2 are SEHNR and FQNEAQ (reference sequence). The V gene end was trimmed by 4 bases and the J gene end by 3 bases; junction bases not matched to a gene: 3. CDR3 size: 15 residues. The CDR3 coding sequence is TGTGCCAGCAGCTGGGGACAGGGAGACACCGGGGAGCTGTTTTTT. Encoded protein: CASSWGQGDTGELFF.

This sequence joins TRBV5-1 and TRBJ2-7, with 10 bases matching TRBD2. The V and J ends lost 1 base and 2 bases, in that order; junction bases with no gene match: 3. CDR3 length: 15 residues. Germline values: CDR1 SGHRS, CDR2 YFSETQ. The CDR3 region has the DNA TGCGCCAGCAGCTTGACTAGCGGGGCCGCCTACGAGCAGTACGTC. Translated, it gives CASSLTSGAAYEQYV.

The rearrangement links TRBV7-8 to TRBJ2-1; 9 nucleotides align to TRBD1. The trim removed 5 bases at V and 8 bases at J, leaving 13 bases unmatched. Germline V gives CDR1 SGHVS, CDR2 FQNEAQ. CDR3 length: 16 residues. CDR3 region: CASSLLPGQGFDEQFF. In DNA form, the CDR3 reads TGTGCCAGCAGCCTCCTTCCGGGACAGGGTTTCGATGAGCAGTTCTTC.

V gene TRBV9 combines with J gene TRBJ1-4; tentatively, D is TRBD1 (6 bases). With 4 bases removed from V and 3 bases from J, the gap between germline ends came to 13 bases. Germline-derived CDR1 and CDR2 are SGDLS and YYNGEE. This CDR3 has 15 amino acids. The CDR3 reads CASSLGGPANEKLFF. CDR3 in DNA: TGTGCCAGCAGCTTAGGGGGGCCAGCTAATGAAAAACTGTTTTTT.

The chain couples TRBV6-5 to TRBJ2-4, with D maybe TRBD1 (5 bases). Germline V CDR1 and CDR2: MNHEY, SVGAGI. The V and J ends lost 5 bases and 5 bases respectively, with 10 bases between them. CDR3 length equals 13 residues. CDR3 sequence: CASSTSRENIQYF. CDR3 DNA: TGTGCCAGCAGTACCAGCAGGGAAAACATTCAGTACTTC.

The chain couples TRBV27 to TRBJ1-4; the match to TRBD1 covers 7 bases. Trimming removed 7 bases from V and 5 bases from J; junction bases left unmatched: 7. CDR1 and CDR2 from the germline V gene are MNHEY and SMNVEV (reference sequence). This CDR3 comprises 14 residues. This CDR3 is CASTLGQPNEKLFF. CDR3 nucleotides: TGTGCCAGCACTTTGGGACAGCCAAATGAAAAACTGTTTTTT.

The V call is TRBV29-1, the J call TRBJ2-4; maybe TRBD2 (6 bases). V lost 7 bases and J 5 bases, leaving 12 bases between the germline ends. This CDR3 is 12 amino acids long. Germline V lookup: CDR1 SQVTM, CDR2 ANQGSEA. The CDR3 DNA is TGCAGCGCCCGGGAGAGGGAAAACATTCAGTACTTC. Residues: CSARERENIQYF.

The rearrangement uses TRBV6-1 and TRBJ2-7; tentatively, D is TRBD1 (6 bases). The CDR3 is 14 amino acids. Germline V gives CDR1 MNHNS, CDR2 SASEGT. V lost 2 bases and J lost 4, with 12 bases in between. CDR3 loop: CASSELRGLYEQYF. The DNA of the CDR3 is TGTGCCAGCAGTGAATTGAGGGGGTTATACGAGCAGTACTTC.